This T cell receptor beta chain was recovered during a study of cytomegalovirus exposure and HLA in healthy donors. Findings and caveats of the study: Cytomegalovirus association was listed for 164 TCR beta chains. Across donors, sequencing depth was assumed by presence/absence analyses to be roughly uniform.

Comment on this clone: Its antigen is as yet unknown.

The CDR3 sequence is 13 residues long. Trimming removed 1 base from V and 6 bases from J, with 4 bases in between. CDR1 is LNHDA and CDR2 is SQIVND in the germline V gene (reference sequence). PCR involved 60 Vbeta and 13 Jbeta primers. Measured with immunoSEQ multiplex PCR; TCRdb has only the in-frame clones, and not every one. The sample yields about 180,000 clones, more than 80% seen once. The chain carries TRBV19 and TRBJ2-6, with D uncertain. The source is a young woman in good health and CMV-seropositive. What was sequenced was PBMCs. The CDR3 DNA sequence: TGTGCCAGTAGTATAGCAATGGCCAACGTCCTGACTTTC. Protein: CASSIAMANVLTF.